Listed here are 28 T cell receptor beta chains from one sample, sequenced in a study of regulatory T cells in long-lasting Graves disease. Investigators prepared the TCR beta libraries by applying iRepertoire HTBI primers and Arm-PCR of CDR3 regions. Using its own MiXCR run on the multiplex PCR reads, TCRdb lists one record per CDR3 protein. The sample carries about 440,000 distinct CDR3 sequences, about 17% recorded once. Time point noted: newly diagnosed GD, antithyroid drugs for less than 3 months. PBMCs were the source of the RNA used for TCR sequencing. This sample was shared with a second study, whose subject was T cells in Graves' hyperthyroidism and ophthalmopathy.

The sample here was peripheral blood mononuclear cells (PBMCs), taken at new diagnosis, from a patient treated with antithyroid drugs. All receptors derive from a young woman with Graves disease.

This clonotype has just a few counts. A read error may explain this, as a much larger clone is one base away. The J gene is TRBJ1-1, the V gene TRBV18, with 7 positions matching TRBD1. Germline V gene sequence: CDR1 KGHSH, CDR2 LQKENI. There are 14 residues in the CDR3. CDR3 in amino acids: CASSPLGTATEALF. CDR3 nucleotide sequence: TGTGCCAGCTCCCCCCTCGGGACAGCCACTGAAGCTCTCTTT.

With respect to this clonotype: Since a much larger clone is just one base distant, this may be a read error. The V and J genes are TRBV28 and TRBJ2-1; D not certain. The CDR3 length is 13 residues. Germline V gene lookup returns CDR1 MDHEN and CDR2 SYDVKM. V was clipped by 2 bases and J by 10 bases, with 12 bases between them. CDR3 nucleotides: TGTGCCAGCAGTTTAGGCAAATCCTACGAGCAGTTCTTC. This gives the protein CASSLGKSYEQFF.

The chain carries TRBV20-1 and TRBJ2-2, with no clear D. Germline-derived CDR1 and CDR2 are DFQATT and SNEGSKA (reference sequence). Trimming removed 3 bases from V and 1 base from J, with 12 bases in between. This CDR3 spans 15 amino acids. Here the CDR3 DNA reads TGCAGTGCTAGCCCAGAGTTCGGGAACACCGGGGAGCTGTTTTTT. This codes for CSASPEFGNTGELFF.

This clonotype has at least ten counts. This chain uses TRBV28 with TRBJ1-2; D is possibly TRBD1 (5 bases). Per the germline V gene, CDR1 is MDHEN and CDR2 is SYDVKM. There are 16 residues in the CDR3. The V end lost 5 bases, the J end lost 3 bases, and 19 bases lay between the germline ends. The CDR3 DNA sequence: TGTGCCAGCAGTCTGTCCGGGACGGATCGCCACTATGGCTACACCTTC. Its translation is CASSLSGTDRHYGYTF.

V and J are TRBV29-1 and TRBJ2-7; 7 bases line up with TRBD2. V lost 5 bases to trimming and J lost 8 bases; unmatched junction nucleotides: 12. The CDR3 has 13 amino acids. Germline V CDR1 and CDR2: SQVTM, ANQGSEA. The CDR3 loop is CSVSSGTTNKQYF. CDR3 sequence (DNA): TGCAGCGTTTCCTCCGGGACTACCAATAAGCAGTACTTC.

A word on this clonotype: The CDR3 end shows no conserved phenylalanine or tryptophan, and so a read error is likely. The DNA is left out, because the CDR3 cannot be placed on it with certainty; the CDR3 is given as TCRdb lists it. This chain links TRBV9 with TRBJ2-7; the table's D call, TRBD1, was not checked against the DNA. The CDR3 numbers 14 amino acids, ends counted. Germline assignment: CDR1 SGDLS and CDR2 YYNGEE. CDR3 residues: CASSGSPGGDEEYL.

The chain uses TRBV15 and TRBJ2-7, with TRBD2 matching 7 bases. The germline V gene encodes CDR1 LNHNV and CDR2 YYDKDF (reference sequence). CDR3 length equals 15 residues. With V trimmed by 3 bases and J by 4 bases, 9 bases remained unmatched. This CDR3 is CATSRASGLLYEQYF. The CDR3 DNA follows: TGTGCCACCAGCAGGGCTAGCGGTCTACTTTACGAGCAGTACTTC.

This clonotype was seen a handful of times. This chain uses TRBV24-1 with TRBJ2-5, with 7 bases lining up with TRBD1. The ends lost 4 bases at V and 5 bases at J; junction bases unmatched: 9. The CDR3 totals 15 residues. From germline, CDR1 is KGHDR and CDR2 SFDVKD. The CDR3 region has the DNA TGTGCCACCAGTGAGCCGACAGGGCCGGGGGAGACCCAGTACTTC. This translates into CATSEPTGPGETQYF.

This clonotype occurred a few times. This sequence joins TRBV20-1 and TRBJ2-1; 16 bases map to TRBD2. The length of the CDR3 is 17 residues. V was pared by 3 bases and J by 1 base, with 3 bases of the junction left unmatched. From germline, CDR1 is DFQATT and CDR2 SNEGSKA (reference sequence). The CDR3 region is CSARGLAGGPSYNEQFF. The CDR3 DNA follows: TGCAGTGCTAGGGGACTAGCGGGAGGGCCGTCCTACAATGAGCAGTTCTTC.

This clonotype was observed many times. This rearrangement joins TRBV7-2 to TRBJ2-3, with 7 bases that match TRBD2. J was trimmed by 5 bases and V by 2 bases; bases with no gene match: 4. This CDR3 spans 14 amino acids. The V gene's germline CDR1 is SGHTA and CDR2 FQGNSA. CDR3 sequence: CASSLMGGRDTQYF. The CDR3 DNA sequence: TGTGCCAGCAGCTTAATGGGGGGGAGAGATACGCAGTATTTT. Drawing the rest from reference TRBV7-2 and TRBJ2-3, the complete variable domain is GAGVSQSPSNKVTEKGKDVELRCDPISGHTALYWYRQSLGQGLEFLIYFQGNSAPDKSGLPSDRFSAERTGGSVSTLTIQRTQQEDSAVYLCASSLMGGRDTQYFGPGTRLTVL.

This clonotype was observed at least ten times. CDR3 region: CAISEYSGTSGPTYEQYF. DNA for the CDR3: TGTGCCATCAGTGAGTACTCCGGGACTAGCGGTCCAACCTACGAGCAGTACTTC. This chain uses TRBV10-3 with TRBJ2-7, with 11 bases matching TRBD2. CDR1 is ENHRY, CDR2 SYGVKD, per germline. The trim removed 1 base at V and 2 bases at J, leaving 10 bases unmatched. This CDR3 is built from 18 residues.

V is TRBV7-2 and J is TRBJ1-5, with D possibly being TRBD1 (6 bases). The V gene lost 5 bases and the J gene lost 7 bases, with 12 bases spanning the gap. In germline, CDR1 is SGHTA, CDR2 FQGNSA. The CDR3 consists of 13 residues. The CDR3: CASSPGARQPQHF. CDR3 sequence (DNA): TGTGCCAGCAGCCCGGGGGCACGACAGCCCCAGCATTTT.

In this sample, this clonotype turned up a few times. Just one base apart from a much larger clone, this may be a read error. This chain links TRBV11-2 with TRBJ1-5, with a possible D match to TRBD1 (5 bases). The V gene's germline CDR1 is SGHAT and CDR2 FQNNGV. There are 16 residues in the CDR3. CDR3 loop: CASSSIGGRDGSPRHF. CDR3 nucleotide sequence: TGTGCCAGCAGCTCTATAGGTGGCAGGGACGGATCGCCCCGGCATTTT.

The V gene is TRBV20-1, the J gene TRBJ1-1; possibly TRBD1 for D (6 bases). Per germline, CDR1 DFQATT and CDR2 SNEGSKA (reference sequence). The CDR3 is 13 amino acids. The ends were cut back, 6 bases at V and 3 bases at J, with 14 bases in the middle. This chain's CDR3 is CSAMAGADTEAFF. CDR3 in DNA: TGCAGTGCCATGGCGGGGGCGGACACTGAAGCTTTCTTT.

This chain connects TRBV27 to TRBJ1-6; D unresolved. The germline V gene has CDR1 MNHEY and CDR2 SMNVEV (reference sequence). V was cut by 8 bases and J by 5 bases, with 13 bases left in between. The CDR3 spans 14 residues. The CDR3 DNA follows: TGTGCCAGCTCAATTTACCTGAATAATTCACCCCTCCACTTT. Its protein is CASSIYLNNSPLHF.

There are a few counts of this clonotype. This rearrangement joins TRBV10-3 to TRBJ2-2; possibly TRBD2 for D (5 bases). This CDR3 region has 17 residues. Germline CDR1 reads ENHRY; CDR2 reads SYGVKD. The ends were cut back, 2 bases at V and 0 bases at J, with 13 bases in the middle. CDR3 amino acids: CAISERGGSANTGELFF. The CDR3 coding sequence is TGTGCCATCAGTGAGAGAGGTGGGAGCGCGAACACCGGGGAGCTGTTTTTT.

This clonotype was detected ten times or more. The chain carries TRBV28 and TRBJ2-5; 7 nucleotides align to TRBD2. Germline V CDR1 and CDR2: MDHEN, SYDVKM. Trimming took 1 base from V and 2 from J; bases not matched to a gene: 7. The CDR3 runs to 16 residues. The CDR3 loop reads CASSLYAGVPQETQYF. The CDR3 DNA reads as TGTGCCAGCAGTTTATACGCGGGAGTCCCACAAGAGACCCAGTACTTC.

This clonotype appeared a single time. The chain combines TRBV7-3 with TRBJ2-4; TRBD1 is a possible D gene (6 bases). Looked up from germline, CDR1 is SGHTA and CDR2 is FQGTGA. The CDR3 covers 15 residues. Trimming removed 2 bases at V and 2 bases at J, with 10 bases between. The CDR3 region is CASSLLGGPKNIQYF. Here the CDR3 DNA reads TGTGCCAGCAGCTTATTAGGGGGACCCAAAAACATTCAGTACTTC.

The gene calls are TRBV9 and TRBJ2-3; 7 bases line up with TRBD2. Trimming cost V 3 bases and J 2 bases; bases outside gene matches: 9. Germline CDR1 is SGDLS and CDR2 is YYNGEE. This CDR3 is 16 amino acids long. DNA of the CDR3: TGTGCCAGCAGCGGCGGGGGAGCGGGGTACACAGATACGCAGTATTTT. Its protein product is CASSGGGAGYTDTQYF. Filled out from reference TRBV9 and TRBJ2-3, the complete variable domain reads DSGVTQTPKHLITATGQRVTLRCSPRSGDLSVYWYQQSLDQGLQFLIQYYNGEERAKGNILERFSAQQFPDLHSELNLSSLELGDSALYFCASSGGGAGYTDTQYFGPGTRLTVL.

This clonotype appeared many times. This chain's CDR3 is CASSAGTGGVDTQYF. The CDR3 DNA follows: TGTGCCAGCAGCGCGGGGACAGGGGGCGTAGATACGCAGTATTTT. The chain links TRBV9 to TRBJ2-3, with 12 bases that match TRBD1. Germline V gene sequence: CDR1 SGDLS, CDR2 YYNGEE. CDR3 length: 15 amino acids. Trimming took 3 bases from V and 5 from J; bases not matched to a gene: 4.

This clonotype appeared many times. The CDR3 is CASSPGLAGEVDTQYF. In nucleotides, the CDR3 is TGTGCCAGCAGCCCTGGACTAGCGGGAGAGGTAGATACGCAGTATTTT. This chain links TRBV11-3 with TRBJ2-3, with 13 bases identical to TRBD2. The CDR3 runs 16 residues. The germline gives CDR1 SGHNT, CDR2 YENEEA. J lost 5 bases, V lost 5 bases, and 7 bases had no gene match.

J is TRBJ1-2 and V is TRBV28; 7 bases map to TRBD1. CDR1 and CDR2 from the germline V gene are MDHEN and SYDVKM. The CDR3 consists of 17 residues. V lost 3 bases, J lost 3 bases, and 13 bases stayed unmatched. CDR3 DNA sequence: TGTGCCAGCAGTTTGTTCGTATTTCTGGACAGGCACTATGGCTACACCTTC. This codes for CASSLFVFLDRHYGYTF.

This clonotype was counted a few times. The chain links TRBV19 to TRBJ1-5, with 9 bases matching TRBD1. This CDR3 contains 16 residues. The junction had 6 bases not matched to a gene; V was cut back by 4 bases and J by 2 bases. Germline CDR1 and CDR2: LNHDA and SQIVND (reference sequence). The CDR3 reads CASSKDRGMGNQPQHF. CDR3 in DNA: TGTGCCAGTAGTAAGGACAGGGGAATGGGCAATCAGCCCCAGCATTTT.

This clonotype was detected ten times or more. This sequence joins TRBV11-2 and TRBJ2-7; D is unclear. CDR3 size: 14 residues. CDR1 and CDR2 (germline): SGHAT, FQNNGV. Between the trimmed V and J ends, which lost 0 bases and 7 bases, there was a span of 13 bases. CDR3 in amino acids: CASSLDRTSREQYF. DNA of the CDR3: TGTGCCAGCAGCTTAGATAGGACCTCCCGAGAGCAGTACTTC.

This clonotype was observed at least ten times. The rearrangement links TRBV11-1 to TRBJ2-1; 7 bases fit TRBD2. The junction had 12 bases not matched to a gene; V was cut back by 5 bases and J by 8 bases. The CDR3 is made up of 15 amino acids. The V gene's germline CDR1 is SGHAT and CDR2 FQDESV (reference sequence). The CDR3 nucleotides read TGTGCCAGCAGCCTACTGGCGGGAGTCCAGTATGAGCAGTTCTTC. This encodes CASSLLAGVQYEQFF.

The V and J genes are TRBV19 and TRBJ2-1; D gene uncertain. In germline, CDR1 is LNHDA, CDR2 SQIVND (reference sequence). V lost 9 bases to trimming and J lost 8 bases, with 20 bases between them. The CDR3 totals 14 residues. In DNA, the CDR3 is TGTGCCAGCAAGCCAGAATCCCGGCCCCATGAGCAGTTCTTC. This codes for CASKPESRPHEQFF. The entire variable domain, with the rest obtained from reference TRBV19 and TRBJ2-1, is as follows: DGGITQSPKYLFRKEGQNVTLSCEQNLNHDAMYWYRQDPGQGLRLIYYSQIVNDFQKGDIAEGYSVSREKKESFPLTVTSAQKNPTAFYLCASKPESRPHEQFFGPGTRLTVL.

This clonotype was counted ten times or more. This sequence joins TRBV6-1 and TRBJ2-7; D uncertain. Germline V gene sequence: CDR1 MNHNS, CDR2 SASEGT. V dropped 4 bases and J dropped 0 bases, with 16 bases sitting between them. The CDR3 sequence is 16 residues long. The CDR3 region is CASSAGTHLSSYEQYF. Here the CDR3 DNA reads TGTGCCAGCAGTGCCGGAACGCACCTCAGCTCCTACGAGCAGTACTTC.

This clonotype was seen more than once but under ten times. The V and J genes are TRBV28 and TRBJ2-7; D may match TRBD1 or TRBD2 (5 bases each). This CDR3 comprises 15 residues. CDR1 MDHEN and CDR2 SYDVKM come from the germline V gene. V was clipped by 3 bases and J by 4 bases, with 16 bases between them. The CDR3 DNA sequence: TGTGCCAGCAGTTTGCTGACGGGGCGTAATTACGAGCAGTACTTC. Amino acids: CASSLLTGRNYEQYF.